Reported below is one T cell receptor beta chain. Gene names refer to mouse genes. The CDR3 end falls 1 residue outside the read, so it is completed with the germline J gene. The data originate from a study of tissue T cells after allogeneic stem cell transplantation. Clones were read by immunoSEQ multiplex PCR, and TCRdb kept only the in-frame ones, dropping some. This table holds 45,000 to 50,000 clones, around 67% found once. This CDR3 region has 15 residues. CDR1 and CDR2 from the germline V gene are NSHNY and SYGAGN. Trimming left V 0 bases short and J 1 base short, with 8 bases between. This clonotype was sampled from a pool of C57BL/6 mice in good health. V is TRBV13-1 and J is TRBJ2-1; tentative D call: TRBD2 (5 bases). The sequencing input was sorted cells pooled from one or two spleens. The CDR3 bases that were read are TGTGCCAGCAGTGATGCCTGGGAGAACTATGCTGAGCAGTTC. This encodes CASSDAWENYAEQF. In full, the CDR3 is CASSDAWENYAEQFF.